There are a few counts of the clone carrying this T cell receptor (beta chain). A single record per CDR3 protein comes from TCRdb applying MiXCR to the 5' RACE reads. This repertoire shows more than 350,000 distinct CDR3 sequences, 15% to 20% found once; its top ten account for under 25%. The data derive from a study of T-cell memory formation after mild COVID-19. This CDR3 region has 12 residues. The germline CDR1 and CDR2 sequences are DFQATT and SNEGSKA (reference sequence). V lost 3 bases to trimming and J lost 4 bases, with 9 bases between them. Sequencing was carried out using PBMCs or a T cell subset sorted from them (not recorded which). The source of this sequence is a man aged 18 to 30 who had mild COVID-19 (a few samples of this study predate the infection). Cell type and time point are not known. The rearrangement links TRBV20-1 to TRBJ1-2, with D possibly TRBD1 on 6 matching bases. This CDR3 is CSASGTSYGYTF. The CDR3 DNA sequence: TGCAGTGCTAGCGGGACAAGCTATGGCTACACCTTC.